The 27 T cell receptor beta chains given below trace back to one sample, sequenced in a study of cytomegalovirus exposure and HLA in healthy donors. Use of 60 Vbeta and 13 Jbeta primers characterized the PCR. Produced via immunoSEQ multiplex PCR; TCRdb's table is partial and in-frame only. This table holds around 130,000 clones, more than 65% found once. The specimen was PBMCs. The receptors were sampled from a woman younger than 30 in good health and CMV-seropositive.

In its sample, this clone was seen a few times. Here the CDR3 reads CASREGASGGYTF. The DNA of the CDR3 is TGTGCCAGTCGGGAGGGGGCGAGTGGTGGCTACACCTTC. The chain is built from TRBV6-1 and TRBJ1-2; 7 bases are shared with TRBD1. CDR1 MNHNS and CDR2 SASEGT come from the germline V gene. V was clipped by 9 bases and J by 7 bases; unmatched bases: 11. The CDR3 is 13 residues long.

The rearrangement uses TRBV6-6 and TRBJ2-7; maybe TRBD1 (6 bases). Per the germline V gene, CDR1 is MNHNY and CDR2 is SVGAGI (reference sequence). The CDR3 is 12 amino acids. The V end lost 6 bases, the J end lost 5 bases, and 11 bases lay between the germline ends. CDR3 amino acids: CASSSTGNEQYF. In DNA form, the CDR3 reads TGTGCCAGCAGCTCTACAGGGAACGAGCAGTACTTC.

The chain combines TRBV7-9 with TRBJ1-2; TRBD1 matches at 9 bases. Unmatched junction bases numbered 8, after V lost 7 bases and J lost 8 bases. The CDR3 sequence is 13 residues long. Germline V gene data show CDR1 as SEHNR and CDR2 as FQNEAQ (reference sequence). CDR3 bases: TGTGCCAGCACAAGTGGGACAGGGACAGGCTACACCTTC. It is translated as CASTSGTGTGYTF.

V usage is TRBV19 and J usage is TRBJ1-2; the match to TRBD1 covers 7 bases. Trimming at V came to 1 base and at J to 5 bases, leaving 7 bases not matched to a gene. The CDR3 spans 15 residues. CDR1 and CDR2 (germline): LNHDA, SQIVND (reference sequence). The CDR3 sequence: CASSIGQGVEYGYTF. DNA for the CDR3: TGTGCCAGTAGTATAGGCCAGGGGGTAGAATATGGCTACACCTTC.

The gene calls are TRBV25-1 and TRBJ1-6; D is ambiguous. Germline loops: CDR1 MGHDK, CDR2 SYGVNS. With 1 base removed from V and 15 bases from J, the gap between germline ends came to 10 bases. CDR3 length equals 12 residues. DNA for the CDR3: TGTGCCAGCAGTGAATCCCGCGGGCACCTCCACTTT. This codes for CASSESRGHLHF.

The chain uses TRBV6-6 and TRBJ1-2, with D maybe TRBD1 (6 bases). Germline V gene lookup returns CDR1 MNHNY and CDR2 SVGAGI (reference sequence). Trimming removed 7 bases from V and 4 bases from J, with 13 bases in between. The CDR3 runs 13 residues. CDR3 protein: CASNLRGLYGYTF. The CDR3 DNA sequence: TGTGCCAGCAACCTCAGGGGCCTCTATGGCTACACCTTC.

V gene TRBV19 combines with J gene TRBJ2-1, with TRBD2 matching 11 bases. The length of the CDR3 is 15 residues. From germline, CDR1 is LNHDA and CDR2 SQIVND (reference sequence). The ends lost 4 bases at V and 2 bases at J; junction bases unmatched: 1. For the CDR3, the DNA is TGTGCCAGTAGTACTAGCGGGGGGACCTACAATGAGCAGTTCTTC. This encodes CASSTSGGTYNEQFF.

V usage is TRBV4-1 and J usage is TRBJ2-3; D unclear. Trimming removed 4 bases from V and 5 bases from J, with 10 bases in between. This CDR3 contains 13 residues. Germline lookup yields CDR1 MGHRA and CDR2 YSYEKL. CDR3 in amino acids: CASSLILQDTQYF. The CDR3 nucleotides are TGCGCCAGCAGCCTGATATTACAAGATACGCAGTATTTT.

In its sample, this clone was seen a few times. The chain employs TRBV7-9 and TRBJ2-3, with TRBD2 as a possible D gene (6 bases). V was trimmed by 1 base and J by 6 bases, leaving 11 bases between them. The V gene's germline CDR1 is SEHNR and CDR2 FQNEAQ (reference sequence). This CDR3 has 14 amino acids. The CDR3 reads CASSLGTGGDTQYF. The DNA for the CDR3 is TGTGCCAGCAGCTTAGGCACAGGAGGGGATACGCAGTATTTT.

The V gene is TRBV19, the J gene TRBJ1-6, with 8 bases matching TRBD1. This CDR3 is built from 14 residues. Looked up from germline, CDR1 is LNHDA and CDR2 is SQIVND (reference sequence). The trim removed 1 base at V and 9 bases at J, leaving 2 bases unmatched. The CDR3 loop is CASSIVDRGSPLHF. The CDR3 coding sequence is TGTGCCAGTAGTATAGTTGACAGGGGTTCACCCCTCCACTTT.

Regarding this clone: At one end the junction does not follow the germline gene, possibly because of a read error. The V gene is TRBV7-9, the J gene TRBJ2-3; 15 bases line up with TRBD2. The CDR3 totals 17 residues. Germline CDR1 SEHNR, CDR2 FQNEAQ (reference sequence). The CDR3 coding sequence is TGTTCCAGCAGCTTAGGGACTAGCGGGGGGATCACAGATACGCAGTATTTT. Its protein is CSSSLGTSGGITDTQYF.

In this sample, this clone turned up once. The chain couples TRBV5-1 to TRBJ2-7; weak D call: TRBD2 (5 bases). Germline V gene sequence: CDR1 SGHRS, CDR2 YFSETQ. Trimming removed 5 bases at V and 4 bases at J, with 16 bases between. The length of the CDR3 is 14 residues. The CDR3 reads CASRAAGLGYEQYF. Written as DNA, the CDR3 is TGCGCCAGCAGAGCGGCAGGATTGGGGTACGAGCAGTACTTC.

The chain links TRBV4-1 to TRBJ1-5; D is undetermined. The V end lost 2 bases, the J end lost 2 bases, and 16 bases lay between the germline ends. Germline lookup yields CDR1 MGHRA and CDR2 YSYEKL. The CDR3 length is 17 residues. This CDR3 is CASSQLETVYGNQPQHF. As DNA, the CDR3 is TGCGCCAGCAGCCAACTCGAAACAGTTTATGGCAATCAGCCCCAGCATTTT.

The chain combines TRBV10-3 with TRBJ2-3; TRBD2 matches at 12 bases. Germline CDR1 ENHRY, CDR2 SYGVKD. The V segment lost 6 bases and the J segment 5 bases; nucleotides outside the gene matches: 3. CDR3 length equals 14 residues. CDR3 DNA sequence: TGTGCCATCAGCCAGACTAGCGGGGGAGATACGCAGTATTTT. Translated, it gives CAISQTSGGDTQYF.

The genes are TRBV14 and TRBJ1-1; 7 bases map to TRBD1. The V gene end was trimmed by 3 bases and the J gene end by 1 base; junction bases not matched to a gene: 8. Germline CDR1 SGHDN, CDR2 FVKESK. The CDR3 extends over 16 amino acids. CDR3 sequence: CASSHRPDRRNTEAFF. In nucleotides, the CDR3 is TGTGCCAGCAGCCACCGACCGGACAGGAGGAACACTGAAGCTTTCTTT. The complete variable domain, with remaining parts taken from reference TRBV14 and TRBJ1-1, reads EAGVTQFPSHSVIEKGQTVTLRCDPISGHDNLYWYRRVMGKEIKFLLHFVKESKQDESGMPNNRFLAERTGGTYSTLKVQPAELEDSGVYFCASSHRPDRRNTEAFFGQGTRLTVV.

CDR3 bases: TGTGCCAGCAACGACGGGGAGCGGGGGGGTCCAGATACGCAGTATTTT. Protein: CASNDGERGGPDTQYF. The J gene is TRBJ2-3, the V gene TRBV2; TRBD2 agrees at 10 bases. CDR1 SNHLY and CDR2 FYNNEI come from the germline V gene. V shed 7 bases and J 4 bases; nucleotides not matched to a gene: 11. CDR3 size: 16 residues.

This chain uses TRBV6-4 with TRBJ1-3; D is unclear. The V end lost 0 bases, the J end lost 0 bases, and 6 bases lay between the germline ends. Germline V gives CDR1 MRHNA, CDR2 SNTAGT. The CDR3 contains 15 residues. The CDR3 loop reads CASSDSEDSGNTIYF. Here the CDR3 DNA reads TGTGCCAGCAGTGACTCGGAGGACTCTGGAAACACCATATATTTT.

J is TRBJ1-1 and V is TRBV7-8; 7 positions agree with TRBD1. Looked up from germline, CDR1 is SGHVS and CDR2 is FQNEAQ. V was pared by 5 bases and J by 4 bases, with 4 bases of the junction left unmatched. CDR3 size: 13 residues. The DNA of the CDR3 is TGTGCCAGCAGCACACAGGGGAGCACTGAAGCTTTCTTT. Translated: CASSTQGSTEAFF.

The chain uses TRBV11-2 and TRBJ2-7; 12 bases line up with TRBD2. CDR1 is SGHAT and CDR2 is FQNNGV in the germline V gene. The CDR3 runs to 16 residues. V trimming: 5 bases; J trimming: 8 bases; junction bases outside the gene matches: 13. CDR3 sequence (DNA): TGTGCCAGCAGCCCTACCCGACTAGCGGGGGCCCAAAAGCAGTACTTC. Its translation: CASSPTRLAGAQKQYF.

CDR3 nucleotides: TGCGCCAGCAGTGAGCACCAGGGATACACAGATACGCAGTATTTT. As protein: CASSEHQGYTDTQYF. The rearrangement links TRBV10-2 to TRBJ2-3; D is perhaps TRBD1 (5 bases). The length of the CDR3 is 15 residues. Trimming took 2 bases from V and 2 from J, leaving 11 bases between them. Germline V gene sequence: CDR1 WSHSY, CDR2 SAAADI.

The chain has TRBV5-5 and TRBJ2-5; TRBD1 matches 11 bases. Trimming cost V 2 bases and J 2 bases; bases outside gene matches: 5. CDR3 length: 16 amino acids. Germline CDR1 reads SGHKS; CDR2 reads YYEKEE (reference sequence). This CDR3 is CASSFGQGALQETQYF. The CDR3 coding sequence is TGTGCCAGCAGCTTTGGACAGGGGGCTCTACAAGAGACCCAGTACTTC.

V usage is TRBV7-3 and J usage is TRBJ1-1; D perhaps matches TRBD1 (6 bases). The CDR3 is made up of 16 amino acids. Looked up from germline, CDR1 is SGHTA and CDR2 is FQGTGA. Trimming took 0 bases from V and 1 from J, leaving 12 bases between them. The CDR3 nucleotides are TGTGCCAGCAGCTTAACGGGGGAAGGGGGGAACACTGAAGCTTTCTTT. It encodes CASSLTGEGGNTEAFF.

The V call is TRBV2, the J call TRBJ2-1; 12 nucleotides match TRBD2. V dropped 4 bases and J dropped 8; count of bases not matched to a gene: 6. In germline, CDR1 is SNHLY, CDR2 FYNNEI. The CDR3 has 15 residues. Written as DNA, the CDR3 is TGTGCCAGCAGTGCACTAGCGGGGGGCCCCTATGAGCAGTTCTTC. As protein: CASSALAGGPYEQFF.

A few counts support this clone. The CDR3 here is CASTPGQGSNQPQHF. CDR3 bases: TGTGCCAGCACACCGGGACAGGGGTCCAATCAGCCCCAGCATTTT. The chain joins TRBV28 to TRBJ1-5; 10 bases map to TRBD1. CDR1 and CDR2 from the germline V gene are MDHEN and SYDVKM. CDR3 size: 15 residues. The V gene end was trimmed by 7 bases and the J gene end by 3 bases; junction bases not matched to a gene: 6.

This clone was observed a handful of times. The rearrangement links TRBV19 to TRBJ1-2, with 10 bases lining up with TRBD1. Germline CDR1 is LNHDA and CDR2 is SQIVND (reference sequence). Unmatched junction bases numbered 8, after V lost 1 base and J lost 3 bases. The CDR3 is made up of 17 amino acids. The CDR3 reads CASSIGGTGALYYGYTF. In nucleotides, the CDR3 is TGTGCCAGTAGTATAGGGGGGACAGGGGCGCTCTACTATGGCTACACCTTC.

The chain joins TRBV11-2 to TRBJ2-7; 9 bases agree with TRBD1. The V gene's germline CDR1 is SGHAT and CDR2 FQNNGV. CDR3 size: 14 residues. The trim removed 9 bases at V and 5 bases at J, leaving 11 bases unmatched. The CDR3 nucleotides read TGTGCCAGTGGCTTCCGGGACAGGGTAAACGAGCAGTACTTC. Protein: CASGFRDRVNEQYF. The full variable domain, rest sourced from reference TRBV11-2 and TRBJ2-7, is EAGVAQSPRYKIIEKRQSVAFWCNPISGHATLYWYQQILGQGPKLLIQFQNNGVVDDSQLPKDRFSAERLKGVDSTLKIQPAKLEDSAVYLCASGFRDRVNEQYFGPGTRLTVT.

The chain joins TRBV4-1 to TRBJ1-5; D is possibly TRBD1 (5 bases). The length of the CDR3 is 13 residues. The germline V gene has CDR1 MGHRA and CDR2 YSYEKL. Deletions cut 4 bases from V and 7 bases from J, with 11 bases between. The CDR3 sequence: CASSPGEGQPQHF. The CDR3 DNA follows: TGCGCCAGCAGCCCGGGGGAGGGGCAGCCCCAGCATTTT.